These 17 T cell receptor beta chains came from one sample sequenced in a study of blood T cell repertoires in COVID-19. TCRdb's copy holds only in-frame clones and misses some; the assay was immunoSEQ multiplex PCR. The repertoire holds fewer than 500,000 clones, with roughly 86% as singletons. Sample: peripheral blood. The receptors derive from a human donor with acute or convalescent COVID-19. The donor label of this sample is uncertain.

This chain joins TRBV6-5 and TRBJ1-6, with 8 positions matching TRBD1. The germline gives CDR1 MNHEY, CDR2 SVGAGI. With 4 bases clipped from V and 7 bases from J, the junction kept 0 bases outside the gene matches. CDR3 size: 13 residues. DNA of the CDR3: TGTGCCAGCAGTTGGACAGGGAATTCACCCCTCCACTTT. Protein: CASSWTGNSPLHF.

The CDR3 DNA is TGTGCCAGCAGTAGCCGAGCTACTGGGGCCAACGTCCTGACTTTC. Encoded protein: CASSSRATGANVLTF. This chain links TRBV6-5 with TRBJ2-6; D is unclear. V lost 5 bases to trimming and J lost 2 bases, with 10 bases between them. Germline loops: CDR1 MNHEY, CDR2 SVGAGI. This CDR3 spans 15 amino acids.

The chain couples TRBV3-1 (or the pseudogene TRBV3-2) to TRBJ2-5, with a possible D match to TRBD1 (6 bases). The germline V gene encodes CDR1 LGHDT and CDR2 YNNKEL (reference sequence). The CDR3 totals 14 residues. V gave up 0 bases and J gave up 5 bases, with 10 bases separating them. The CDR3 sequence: CASSQDRGRETQYF. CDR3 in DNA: TGTGCCAGCAGCCAAGACAGGGGACGGGAGACCCAGTACTTC.

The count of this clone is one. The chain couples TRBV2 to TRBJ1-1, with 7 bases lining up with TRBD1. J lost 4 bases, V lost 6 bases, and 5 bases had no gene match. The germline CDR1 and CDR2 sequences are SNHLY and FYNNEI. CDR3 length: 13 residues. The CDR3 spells CASRTGLPTEAFF. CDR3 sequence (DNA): TGTGCCAGCAGGACAGGGTTGCCCACTGAAGCTTTCTTT.

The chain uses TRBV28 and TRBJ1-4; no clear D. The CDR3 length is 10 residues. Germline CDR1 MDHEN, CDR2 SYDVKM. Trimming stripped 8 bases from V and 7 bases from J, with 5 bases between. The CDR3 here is CASYSEKLFF. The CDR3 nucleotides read TGTGCCAGCTACAGTGAAAAACTGTTTTTT.

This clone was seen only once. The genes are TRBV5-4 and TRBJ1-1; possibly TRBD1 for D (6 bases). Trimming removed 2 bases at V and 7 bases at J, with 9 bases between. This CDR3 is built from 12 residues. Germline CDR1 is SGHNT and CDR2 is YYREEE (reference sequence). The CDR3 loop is CASSFTGYEAFF. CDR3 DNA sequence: TGTGCCAGCAGCTTTACAGGGTATGAAGCTTTCTTT. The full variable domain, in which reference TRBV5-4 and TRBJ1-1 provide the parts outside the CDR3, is ETGVTQSPTHLIKTRGQQVTLRCSSQSGHNTVSWYQQALGQGPQFIFQYYREEENGRGNFPPRFSGLQFPNYSSELNVNALELDDSALYLCASSFTGYEAFFGQGTRLTVV.

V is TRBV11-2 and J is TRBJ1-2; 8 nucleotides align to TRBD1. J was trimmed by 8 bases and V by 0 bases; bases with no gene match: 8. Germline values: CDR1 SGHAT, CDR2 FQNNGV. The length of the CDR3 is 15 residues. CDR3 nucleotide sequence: TGTGCCAGCAGCTTAGACCTGTGGACAGGGTGGGGCTACACCTTC. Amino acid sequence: CASSLDLWTGWGYTF. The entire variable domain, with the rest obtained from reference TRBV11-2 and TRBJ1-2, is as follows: EAGVAQSPRYKIIEKRQSVAFWCNPISGHATLYWYQQILGQGPKLLIQFQNNGVVDDSQLPKDRFSAERLKGVDSTLKIQPAKLEDSAVYLCASSLDLWTGWGYTFGSGTRLTVV.

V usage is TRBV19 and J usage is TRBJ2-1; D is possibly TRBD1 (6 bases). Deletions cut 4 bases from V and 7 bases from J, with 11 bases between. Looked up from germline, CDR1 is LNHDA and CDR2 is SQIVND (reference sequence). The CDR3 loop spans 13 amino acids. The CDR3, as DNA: TGTGCCAGTAGTACAGGACAGAGAAATGAGCAGTTCTTC. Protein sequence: CASSTGQRNEQFF.

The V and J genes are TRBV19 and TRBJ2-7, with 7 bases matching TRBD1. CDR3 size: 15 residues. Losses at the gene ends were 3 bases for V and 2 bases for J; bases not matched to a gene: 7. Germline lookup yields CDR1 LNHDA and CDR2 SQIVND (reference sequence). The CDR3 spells CASSMAAGGPYEQYF. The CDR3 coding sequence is TGTGCCAGTAGTATGGCGGCAGGGGGACCCTACGAGCAGTACTTC.

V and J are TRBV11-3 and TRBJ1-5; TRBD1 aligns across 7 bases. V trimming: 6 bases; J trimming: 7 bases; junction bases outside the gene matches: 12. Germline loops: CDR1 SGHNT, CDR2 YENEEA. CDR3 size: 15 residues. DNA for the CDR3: TGTGCCAGCAGATGTGAGGGGGCACGAGGACAGCCCCAGCATTTT. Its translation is CASRCEGARGQPQHF.

The CDR3 DNA follows: TGTGCCAGCTCACCACCGTCGACAGGTGCTTTTGGAAAACTGTTTTTT. Translated: CASSPPSTGAFGKLFF. The gene calls are TRBV18 and TRBJ1-4; TRBD1 might be the D (6 bases). Germline V lookup: CDR1 KGHSH, CDR2 LQKENI. V lost 0 bases and J lost 10, with 18 bases in between. This CDR3 has 16 amino acids.

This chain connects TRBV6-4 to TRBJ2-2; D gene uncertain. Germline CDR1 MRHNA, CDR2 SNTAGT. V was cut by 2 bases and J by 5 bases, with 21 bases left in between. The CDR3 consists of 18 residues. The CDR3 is CASSDPFRGKLKTGELFF. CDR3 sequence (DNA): TGTGCCAGCAGTGACCCCTTTAGAGGAAAATTGAAGACCGGGGAGCTGTTTTTT.

The CDR3 nucleotides are TGCAGCGTTGCTACTAGCCGGAGCTCCTACGAGCAGTACTTC. It encodes CSVATSRSSYEQYF. The chain joins TRBV29-1 to TRBJ2-7; perhaps TRBD2 as D (6 bases). V lost 4 bases, J lost 0 bases, and 13 bases lay in between. The germline V gene has CDR1 SQVTM and CDR2 ANQGSEA. The CDR3 is made up of 14 amino acids.

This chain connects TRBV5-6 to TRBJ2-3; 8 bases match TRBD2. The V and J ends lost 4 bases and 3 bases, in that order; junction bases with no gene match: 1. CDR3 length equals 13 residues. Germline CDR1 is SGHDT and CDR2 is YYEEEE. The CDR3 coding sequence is TGTGCCAGCAGCCCGGGGGGGACAGATACGCAGTATTTT. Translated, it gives CASSPGGTDTQYF.

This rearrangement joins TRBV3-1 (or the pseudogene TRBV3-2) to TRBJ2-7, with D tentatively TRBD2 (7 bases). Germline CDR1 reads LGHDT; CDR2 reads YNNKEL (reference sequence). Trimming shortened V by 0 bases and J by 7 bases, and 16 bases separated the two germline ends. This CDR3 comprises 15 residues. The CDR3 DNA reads TGTGCCAGCAGCCAAGAAGGGGGGAGGGCCAGGGAGCAGTACTTC. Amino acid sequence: CASSQEGGRAREQYF.

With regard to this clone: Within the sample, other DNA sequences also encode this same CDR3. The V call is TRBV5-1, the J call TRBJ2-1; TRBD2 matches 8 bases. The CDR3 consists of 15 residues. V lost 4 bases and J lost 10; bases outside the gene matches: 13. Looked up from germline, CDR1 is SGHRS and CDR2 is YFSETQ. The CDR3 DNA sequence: TGCGCCAGCAGCACCGGACTAGCCGGCGGCACCGAGCAGTTCTTC. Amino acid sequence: CASSTGLAGGTEQFF.

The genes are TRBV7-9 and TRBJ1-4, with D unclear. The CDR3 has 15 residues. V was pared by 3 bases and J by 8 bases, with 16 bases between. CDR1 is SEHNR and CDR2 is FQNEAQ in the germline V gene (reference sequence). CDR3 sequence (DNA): TGTGCCAGCAGCTTTTCGGGAGCGCCCGCCGAAAAACTGTTTTTT. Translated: CASSFSGAPAEKLFF. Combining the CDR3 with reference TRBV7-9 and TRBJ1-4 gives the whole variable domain DTGVSQNPRHKITKRGQNVTFRCDPISEHNRLYWYRQTLGQGPEFLTYFQNEAQLEKSRLLSDRFSAERPKGSFSTLEIQRTEQGDSAMYLCASSFSGAPAEKLFFGSGTQLSVL.